This is a list of T cell receptor beta chains from one sample in a study of T cells after yellow fever vaccination. MiXCR, applied by TCRdb to the 5' RACE reads, yields one record per CDR3 protein. The table shows nearly 550,000 distinct CDR3 sequences, with 19% occurring only once. Sequencing was performed on PBMCs, taken 15 days after the yellow fever booster vaccination. These receptors were collected from a man aged 25 to 40 who received the YFV17D yellow fever vaccine. Each CDR3 is given with its conserved first and last residue. D genes are given only for firm matches. The size field is filled for only some rows; it gives once, few, many or a size class.

CDR3: CASSAPGQGRNTEAFF; DNA: TGTGCCAGCAGCGCACCGGGACAGGGACGGAACACTGAAGCTTTCTTT; J: TRBJ1-1; D: TRBD1; V: TRBV7-9; size: NA; length: 16
CDR3: CASSPEVLDTQYF; DNA: TGTGCCAGCTCACCAGAAGTGTTGGATACGCAGTATTTT; J: TRBJ2-3; D: NA; V: TRBV18; size: NA; length: 13
CDR3: CASSLGGFLSEQYF; DNA: TGTGCCAGCAGCTTGGGCGGGTTCCTCTCCGAGCAGTACTTC; J: TRBJ2-7; D: NA; V: TRBV7-6; size: many; length: 14
CDR3: CSAEVGGGDEQFF; DNA: TGCAGTGCGGAGGTGGGGGGTGGGGATGAGCAGTTCTTC; J: TRBJ2-1; D: NA; V: TRBV20-1; size: few; length: 13
CDR3: CASSLTGGNIQYF; DNA: TGTGCCAGCAGTTTAACAGGGGGGAACATTCAGTACTTC; J: TRBJ2-4; D: TRBD1; V: TRBV12-3/TRBV12-4; size: NA; length: 13
CDR3: CATSSLRETQYF; DNA: TGTGCCACCAGCAGCCTCCGAGAGACCCAGTACTTC; J: TRBJ2-5; D: NA; V: TRBV15; size: NA; length: 12
CDR3: CSARVGRGTEAFF; DNA: TGCAGTGCTAGAGTTGGCCGGGGAACTGAAGCTTTCTTT; J: TRBJ1-1; D: NA; V: TRBV20-1; size: NA; length: 13
CDR3: CSVGGTSFTGELFF; DNA: TGCAGCGTTGGGGGGACTAGTTTCACCGGGGAGCTGTTTTTT; J: TRBJ2-2; D: TRBD2; V: TRBV29-1; size: few; length: 14
CDR3: CASSWTSGLNYEQYF; DNA: TGTGCCAGCAGCTGGACTAGCGGGCTAAACTACGAGCAGTACTTC; J: TRBJ2-7; D: TRBD2; V: TRBV5-4; size: NA; length: 15
CDR3: CASRRGSGSEKLFF; DNA: TGTGCCAGCAGAAGGGGAAGCGGCAGTGAAAAACTGTTTTTT; J: TRBJ1-4; D: NA; V: TRBV2; size: few; length: 14
CDR3: CSAMEGGQPQHF; DNA: TGCAGTGCTATGGAGGGGGGTCAGCCCCAGCATTTT; J: TRBJ1-5; D: NA; V: TRBV20-1; size: few; length: 12
CDR3: CASSESPGTYEQYF; DNA: TGTGCCAGCAGCGAGAGTCCCGGAACCTACGAGCAGTACTTC; J: TRBJ2-7; D: NA; V: TRBV9; size: few; length: 14
CDR3: CASSPDRRWYF; DNA: TGTGCCAGCAGCCCCGACAGGAGATGGTACTTC; J: TRBJ2-5; D: NA; V: TRBV7-2; size: few; length: 11
CDR3: CSASLTLETQYF; DNA: TGCAGTGCTAGCCTTACCCTGGAGACCCAGTACTTC; J: TRBJ2-5; D: NA; V: TRBV20-1; size: NA; length: 12
CDR3: CATSDLADRKDTQYF; DNA: TGTGCCACCAGTGATTTAGCGGACCGAAAGGATACGCAGTATTTT; J: TRBJ2-3; D: NA; V: TRBV24-1; size: many; length: 15
CDR3: CAISEKTSGHSYNEQFF; DNA: TGTGCCATCAGTGAAAAGACTAGCGGACACTCCTACAATGAGCAGTTCTTC; J: TRBJ2-1; D: TRBD2; V: TRBV10-3; size: few; length: 17
CDR3: CSVAEAGSYNEQFF; DNA: TGCAGCGTAGCCGAAGCGGGAAGCTACAATGAGCAGTTCTTC; J: TRBJ2-1; D: TRBD2; V: TRBV29-1; size: few; length: 14
CDR3: CASSNDDIAGSEQYF; DNA: TGCGCCAGCAGCAATGATGATATAGCGGGTAGCGAGCAGTACTTC; J: TRBJ2-7; D: TRBD2; V: TRBV5-1; size: few; length: 15
CDR3: CASSFYCEQFF; DNA: TGTGCCAGCAGCTTTTATTGCGAGCAGTTCTTC; J: TRBJ2-1; D: NA; V: TRBV12-1; size: NA; length: 11
CDR3: CSATPASGTGAHPDEAFF; DNA: TGCAGTGCTACGCCTGCGAGCGGGACAGGGGCCCATCCCGACGAAGCTTTCTTT; J: TRBJ1-1; D: TRBD1; V: TRBV20-1; size: NA; length: 18
CDR3: CSARPDRFEAFF; DNA: TGCAGTGCTAGGCCCGACAGGTTCGAAGCTTTCTTT; J: TRBJ1-1; D: NA; V: TRBV20-1; size: few; length: 12
CDR3: CAISESTPAGVSYEQFF; DNA: TGTGCCATCAGTGAGTCGACTCCAGCGGGAGTTAGCTATGAGCAGTTCTTC; J: TRBJ2-1; D: TRBD2; V: TRBV10-3; size: once; length: 17
CDR3: CASTGTGELFF; DNA: TGTGCCAGTACAGGTACCGGGGAGCTGTTTTTT; J: TRBJ2-2; D: NA; V: TRBV6-5; size: few; length: 11
CDR3: CASSLATTSPGVDTQYF; DNA: TGCGCCAGCAGCTTGGCTACGACTAGCCCGGGAGTAGATACGCAGTATTTT; J: TRBJ2-3; D: TRBD2; V: TRBV5-1; size: NA; length: 17
CDR3: CASSAYGDTQYF; DNA: TGTGCCAGCAGCGCCTACGGGGATACGCAGTATTTT; J: TRBJ2-3; D: NA; V: TRBV7-9; size: NA; length: 12
CDR3: CASSWTESGDNEQFF; DNA: TGTGCCAGCAGCTGGACAGAATCTGGGGACAATGAGCAGTTCTTC; J: TRBJ2-1; D: NA; V: TRBV3-1; size: NA; length: 15
CDR3: CSVETGADNYGYTF; DNA: TGCAGCGTTGAAACGGGGGCGGATAACTATGGCTACACCTTC; J: TRBJ1-2; D: NA; V: TRBV29-1; size: NA; length: 14
CDR3: CASSQAGQGGTTGYTF; DNA: TGCGCCAGCAGCCAAGCAGGACAGGGGGGGACCACGGGCTACACCTTC; J: TRBJ1-2; D: TRBD1; V: TRBV4-3; size: NA; length: 16
CDR3: CASSYRSGKGNQPQHF; DNA: TGTGCCAGCAGTTACAGGTCTGGGAAGGGCAATCAGCCCCAGCATTTT; J: TRBJ1-5; D: NA; V: TRBV6-5; size: NA; length: 16
CDR3: CASSSPETGGQNTEAFF; DNA: TGTGCCAGCAGTTCCCCCGAGACAGGGGGCCAGAACACTGAAGCTTTCTTT; J: TRBJ1-1; D: TRBD1; V: TRBV27; size: many; length: 17